Below are 29 T cell receptor beta chains sequenced from a single sample in a study of cytomegalovirus exposure and HLA in healthy donors. TCRdb's table, derived via immunoSEQ multiplex PCR, lists solely in-frame clones and lacks some. The sample has 220,000 or so clones, around 87% seen once. Material: PBMCs. The receptors shown here come from a woman in her late teens or twenties in good health and CMV-seropositive.

This clone appeared a few times. V gene TRBV30 combines with J gene TRBJ1-2, with D maybe TRBD1 (6 bases). The CDR3 is 12 amino acids. The germline gives CDR1 GTSNPN, CDR2 SVGIG (reference sequence). V was shortened by 4 bases and J by 7 bases, with 13 bases between the two germline ends. This CDR3 is CAWIVQGSGYTF. The CDR3 DNA is TGTGCCTGGATCGTACAGGGTTCTGGCTACACCTTC.

The chain links TRBV5-1 to TRBJ2-4; tentatively, D is TRBD2 (7 bases). The CDR3 contains 14 residues. The V end lost 4 bases, the J end lost 7 bases, and 15 bases lay between the germline ends. Germline CDR1 SGHRS, CDR2 YFSETQ. CDR3 nucleotides: TGCGCCAGCAGCGTAGGGGGGGCCGGGAACATTCAGTACTTC. Translating gives CASSVGGAGNIQYF. Variable domain in full (rest from reference TRBV5-1 and TRBJ2-4): KAGVTQTPRYLIKTRGQQVTLSCSPISGHRSVSWYQQTPGQGLQFLFEYFSETQRNKGNFPGRFSGRQFSNSRSEMNVSTLELGDSALYLCASSVGGAGNIQYFGAGTRLSVL.

This chain connects TRBV30 to TRBJ1-1; TRBD1 might be the D (6 bases). In germline, CDR1 is GTSNPN, CDR2 SVGIG (reference sequence). The CDR3 loop spans 14 amino acids. V was cut by 3 bases and J by 10 bases, with 21 bases left in between. CDR3 sequence: CAWRPGALAGRAFF. CDR3 coding DNA: TGTGCCTGGAGGCCAGGGGCCCTTGCCGGGCGAGCTTTCTTT.

The rearrangement uses TRBV25-1 and TRBJ2-3, with TRBD2 matching 10 bases. The CDR3 loop spans 18 amino acids. With V trimmed by 3 bases and J by 2 bases, 11 bases remained unmatched. CDR1 and CDR2 (germline): MGHDK, SYGVNS. CDR3 in amino acids: CASSDPLRLAGPTDTQYF. Written as DNA, the CDR3 is TGTGCCAGCAGTGACCCTCTCCGACTAGCGGGTCCCACAGATACGCAGTATTTT.

V gene TRBV10-3 combines with J gene TRBJ1-5; a weak D match, TRBD1 (6 bases). The germline V gene has CDR1 ENHRY and CDR2 SYGVKD. The CDR3 is 13 residues long. Deletions cut 10 bases from V and 7 bases from J, with 17 bases between. The CDR3 bases are TGTGCCACCCTACAGGGCTTCCAACAGCCCCAGCATTTT. Translated, it gives CATLQGFQQPQHF.

The V gene is TRBV5-1, the J gene TRBJ1-2; 7 bases align to TRBD1. This CDR3 comprises 18 residues. Germline V gene sequence: CDR1 SGHRS, CDR2 YFSETQ. The V segment lost 0 bases and the J segment 4 bases; nucleotides outside the gene matches: 15. The CDR3 DNA sequence: TGCGCCAGCAGCTTGGCCATAACGACAGGGCCAAACCTCTATGGCTACACCTTC. Translation: CASSLAITTGPNLYGYTF.

J is TRBJ2-5 and V is TRBV2, with a tentative D call TRBD2 (6 bases). This CDR3 region has 14 residues. Germline loops: CDR1 SNHLY, CDR2 FYNNEI. Trimming removed 6 bases from V and 5 bases from J, with 16 bases in between. CDR3 DNA sequence: TGTGCCAGCAGCCAAAGTCGGGGGTTGGAGACCCAGTACTTC. This encodes CASSQSRGLETQYF.

The gene calls are TRBV7-2 and TRBJ2-1; possible D gene TRBD2, 5 bases. CDR1 and CDR2 (germline): SGHTA, FQGNSA. Trimming left V 3 bases short and J 9 bases short, with 15 bases between. The CDR3 is 14 residues long. The CDR3: CASSFHRARGEQFF. As DNA, the CDR3 is TGTGCCAGCAGCTTTCACCGGGCCCGGGGTGAGCAGTTCTTC. The variable domain in full, with the rest retrieved from reference TRBV7-2 and TRBJ2-1, is GAGVSQSPSNKVTEKGKDVELRCDPISGHTALYWYRQSLGQGLEFLIYFQGNSAPDKSGLPSDRFSAERTGGSVSTLTIQRTQQEDSAVYLCASSFHRARGEQFFGPGTRLTVL.

A single count supports this clone. V usage is TRBV5-1 and J usage is TRBJ2-4; TRBD2 matches at 14 bases. Germline assignment: CDR1 SGHRS and CDR2 YFSETQ. There are 17 residues in the CDR3. V lost 4 bases, J lost 4 bases, and 7 bases stayed unmatched. CDR3 nucleotides: TGCGCCAGCAGCGGCGGGACTAGCGGGAGACCAAAAAACATTCAGTACTTC. It encodes CASSGGTSGRPKNIQYF.

For this clone: The germline gene is not matched at one end of the junction; a read error may be the cause. V is TRBV5-4 and J is TRBJ2-5, with TRBD1 identical over 7 bases. The CDR3 covers 15 residues. From germline, CDR1 is SGHNT and CDR2 YYREEE (reference sequence). The CDR3 sequence: CASRLGGQVVETQYF. The CDR3 coding sequence is TGTGCCAGCAGGTTGGGTGGACAGGTGGTAGAGACCCAGTACTTC.

This chain uses TRBV5-4 with TRBJ2-1; D may be TRBD2 (6 bases). The germline CDR1 and CDR2 sequences are SGHNT and YYREEE (reference sequence). The ends were cut back, 1 base at V and 10 bases at J, with 9 bases in the middle. The CDR3 sequence is 12 residues long. The CDR3, as DNA: TGTGCCAGCAGCTTGATCGGGGGAGAGCAGTTCTTC. Residues: CASSLIGGEQFF.

Written as DNA, the CDR3 is TGTGCCAGCACCGGCAGGGAAATCTATGGCTACACCTTC. Translating gives CASTGREIYGYTF. V gene TRBV2 combines with J gene TRBJ1-2; perhaps TRBD1 as D (5 bases). The CDR3 covers 13 residues. CDR1 and CDR2 (germline): SNHLY, FYNNEI. The germline V and J ends were trimmed by 7 bases and 4 bases, with 13 bases remaining between them.

This chain links TRBV28 with TRBJ2-7; a weak D match, TRBD2 (5 bases). Per the germline V gene, CDR1 is MDHEN and CDR2 is SYDVKM. Trimming took off 5 bases at V and 5 bases at J, with 16 bases between the two ends. The CDR3 has 14 amino acids. CDR3 residues: CASSKREGINEQYF. CDR3 in DNA: TGTGCCAGCAGTAAACGGGAAGGGATCAACGAGCAGTACTTC.

The J gene is TRBJ2-1, the V gene TRBV2; 9 bases agree with TRBD2. Germline loops: CDR1 SNHLY, CDR2 FYNNEI. With V trimmed by 2 bases and J by 10 bases, 6 bases remained unmatched. CDR3 size: 14 residues. CDR3 sequence: CASSESVREGEQFF. The CDR3 bases are TGTGCCAGCAGTGAATCGGTGCGGGAGGGGGAGCAGTTCTTC. Complete variable domain (other parts from reference TRBV2 and TRBJ2-1): EPEVTQTPSHQVTQMGQEVILRCVPISNHLYFYWYRQILGQKVEFLVSFYNNEISEKSEIFDDQFSVERPDGSNFTLKIRSTKLEDSAMYFCASSESVREGEQFFGPGTRLTVL.

In the case of this clone: Other DNA sequences in this sample translate to the same CDR3. The chain's CDR3 is CASSLRGSYEQYF. The CDR3 DNA reads TGTGCCAGCAGTTTGCGGGGATCCTACGAGCAGTACTTC. J is TRBJ2-7 and V is TRBV27; D perhaps matches TRBD2 (6 bases). This CDR3 comprises 13 residues. Germline V gene data show CDR1 as MNHEY and CDR2 as SMNVEV (reference sequence). V lost 3 bases, J lost 1 base, and 7 bases lay in between.

This chain joins TRBV7-9 and TRBJ1-1; D is uncertain. Germline V gene data show CDR1 as SEHNR and CDR2 as FQNEAQ (reference sequence). V lost 1 base and J lost 0, with 9 bases in between. The CDR3 runs 15 residues. CDR3: CASSLVRLVNTEAFF. CDR3 DNA sequence: TGTGCCAGCAGCTTAGTAAGACTTGTGAACACTGAAGCTTTCTTT.

The chain joins TRBV9 to TRBJ2-2, with TRBD2 matching over 8 bases. Trimming at V came to 5 bases and at J to 0 bases, leaving 3 bases not matched to a gene. The CDR3 covers 15 residues. Germline values: CDR1 SGDLS, CDR2 YYNGEE. The CDR3 protein is CASSKAGANTGELFF. In DNA form, the CDR3 reads TGTGCCAGCAGTAAAGCGGGAGCGAACACCGGGGAGCTGTTTTTT.

The chain links TRBV29-1 to TRBJ1-4, with D maybe TRBD1 (5 bases). Germline V gene lookup returns CDR1 SQVTM and CDR2 ANQGSEA. CDR3 length: 11 residues. Trimming shortened V by 4 bases and J by 6 bases, and 6 bases separated the two germline ends. CDR3 residues: CSVGRDEKLFF. CDR3 nucleotide sequence: TGCAGCGTTGGCAGGGATGAAAAACTGTTTTTT.

The genes are TRBV4-1 and TRBJ1-1, with D maybe TRBD1 (6 bases). The CDR3 covers 20 residues. The germline V gene encodes CDR1 MGHRA and CDR2 YSYEKL. V was clipped by 0 bases and J by 2 bases, with 25 bases between them. CDR3 DNA sequence: TGCGCCAGCAGCCAAGACAGGGCGGTCTGGGGGGGACACCTAAACACTGAAGCTTTCTTT. It codes for CASSQDRAVWGGHLNTEAFF.

This clone occurred a few times. The chain uses TRBV25-1 and TRBJ2-2; possible D gene TRBD2, 6 bases. CDR1 is MGHDK, CDR2 SYGVNS, per germline. The CDR3 covers 15 residues. V lost 7 bases, J lost 1 base, and 13 bases lay in between. The DNA of the CDR3 is TGTGCCAGCACAGAAGGGACTGTGAACACCGGGGAGCTGTTTTTT. Translated, it gives CASTEGTVNTGELFF.

This chain's CDR3 is CASSLSLAGELFF. DNA for the CDR3: TGTGCCAGCAGCTTAAGCCTAGCCGGGGAGCTGTTTTTT. The genes are TRBV11-2 and TRBJ2-2; D gene uncertain. The CDR3 is made up of 13 amino acids. V was clipped by 2 bases and J by 6 bases, with 7 bases between them. The germline gives CDR1 SGHAT, CDR2 FQNNGV.

About this clone itself: The germline gene is not matched at one end of the junction; a read error may be the cause. This chain joins TRBV7-2 and TRBJ2-5, with 8 bases lining up with TRBD2. Germline CDR1 SGHTA, CDR2 FQGNSA. The CDR3 contains 13 residues. CDR3 protein: CASSLALRREAHF. Here the CDR3 DNA reads TGTGCCAGCAGCTTAGCCCTTCGGCGGGAGGCCCACTTC.

This chain links TRBV14 with TRBJ2-7, with 7 nucleotides matching TRBD1. The J segment lost 0 bases and the V segment lost 2 bases, leaving 4 bases of the junction unmatched. The CDR3 length is 15 residues. Germline CDR1 and CDR2: SGHDN and FVKESK. The CDR3 reads CASSQFRDSSYEQYF. The CDR3 bases are TGTGCCAGCAGCCAATTCCGGGACAGCTCCTACGAGCAGTACTTC. Based on the CDR3 plus reference TRBV14 and TRBJ2-7, the full variable domain is EAGVTQFPSHSVIEKGQTVTLRCDPISGHDNLYWYRRVMGKEIKFLLHFVKESKQDESGMPNNRFLAERTGGTYSTLKVQPAELEDSGVYFCASSQFRDSSYEQYFGPGTRLTVT.

The DNA for the CDR3 is TGCAGCGTCCTCGAAGTGACAGACACTGAAGCTTTCTTT. It is translated as CSVLEVTDTEAFF. The chain links TRBV29-1 to TRBJ1-1; perhaps TRBD1 as D (5 bases). V was pared by 6 bases and J by 3 bases, with 14 bases between. The CDR3 extends over 13 amino acids. From germline, CDR1 is SQVTM and CDR2 ANQGSEA.

The CDR3 coding sequence is TGTGCCAGCAGCTTATCGAAAGGGGGCATTGACGAGCAGTACTTC. It encodes CASSLSKGGIDEQYF. V usage is TRBV11-2 and J usage is TRBJ2-7; TRBD1 agrees at 7 bases. There are 15 residues in the CDR3. Germline V gene lookup returns CDR1 SGHAT and CDR2 FQNNGV. Trimming removed 2 bases from V and 5 bases from J; junction bases left unmatched: 9.

This chain uses TRBV4-1 with TRBJ2-6; 7 bases agree with TRBD2. CDR3 length: 16 residues. The V gene's germline CDR1 is MGHRA and CDR2 YSYEKL. The trim removed 1 base at V and 6 bases at J, leaving 6 bases unmatched. CDR3 amino acids: CASSQVPGGEANVLTF. CDR3 sequence (DNA): TGCGCCAGCAGCCAAGTCCCGGGGGGTGAGGCCAACGTCCTGACTTTC.

In this sample, this clone turned up a few times. This chain uses TRBV29-1 with TRBJ2-7; 9 nucleotides agree with TRBD1. V lost 7 bases, J lost 6 bases, and 10 bases stayed unmatched. There are 13 residues in the CDR3. The germline gives CDR1 SQVTM, CDR2 ANQGSEA. The CDR3: CSGSRTGELEQYF. The CDR3 DNA sequence: TGCAGCGGATCAAGGACAGGGGAGCTCGAGCAGTACTTC.

The V and J genes are TRBV11-2 and TRBJ2-1; the D gene is possibly TRBD1 (5 bases). Germline values: CDR1 SGHAT, CDR2 FQNNGV. The ends were cut back, 2 bases at V and 10 bases at J, with 12 bases in the middle. The CDR3 runs 13 residues. The CDR3 nucleotides read TGTGCCAGCAGCTTACCGGACACCCGAGAGCAGTTCTTC. Amino acids: CASSLPDTREQFF.

The chain is built from TRBV6-6 and TRBJ1-1, with D maybe TRBD1 (5 bases). The CDR3 is made up of 15 amino acids. V lost 5 bases and J 0 bases, leaving 13 bases between the germline ends. Germline CDR1 is MNHNY and CDR2 is SVGAGI (reference sequence). This CDR3 is CASSHAEGVNTEAFF. DNA for the CDR3: TGTGCCAGCAGTCACGCAGAAGGGGTGAACACTGAAGCTTTCTTT.